The 32 T cell receptor beta chains below come from one sample, sequenced in a study of blood T cell repertoires in COVID-19. Only in-frame clones appear in the TCRdb table, and some are missing; sequencing was by immunoSEQ multiplex PCR. The sample records about 260,000 clones, around 90% being singletons. Material: peripheral blood. These receptors were obtained from a man aged 60 to 69 who had recovered from COVID-19.

There are a few counts of this clone. CDR3 nucleotides: TGTGCCAGCAGGCAACAGAGCTCCTATAATTCACCCCTCCACTTT. Translation: CASRQQSSYNSPLHF. This sequence joins TRBV27 and TRBJ1-6; D ambiguous. Germline-derived CDR1 and CDR2 are MNHEY and SMNVEV (reference sequence). The CDR3 has 15 residues. V lost 6 bases, J lost 0 bases, and 9 bases lay in between.

The V call is TRBV7-9, the J call TRBJ2-7, with D perhaps matching TRBD1 (6 bases). The CDR3 sequence is 15 residues long. The V and J ends lost 0 bases and 3 bases respectively, with 12 bases between them. Germline V gene data show CDR1 as SEHNR and CDR2 as FQNEAQ (reference sequence). CDR3 DNA sequence: TGTGCCAGCAGCTTAGCGACCGGACAGTTCTACGAGCAGTACTTC. Encoded protein: CASSLATGQFYEQYF.

CDR3 in amino acids: CASSADRGSSYEQYF. The CDR3, as DNA: TGTGCCAGCAGCGCGGACAGGGGGAGCTCCTACGAGCAGTACTTC. The V and J genes are TRBV27 and TRBJ2-7, with 10 bases lining up with TRBD1. The CDR3 is 15 residues long. J was trimmed by 0 bases and V by 6 bases; bases with no gene match: 5. Germline CDR1 is MNHEY and CDR2 is SMNVEV (reference sequence).

The rearrangement uses TRBV25-1 and TRBJ2-7, with a possible D match to TRBD1 (6 bases). The germline V and J ends were trimmed by 8 bases and 0 bases, with 11 bases remaining between them. In germline, CDR1 is MGHDK, CDR2 SYGVNS. The CDR3 has 13 amino acids. The CDR3: CASDRSSSYEQYF. The DNA of the CDR3 is TGTGCCAGCGACAGGTCAAGCTCCTACGAGCAGTACTTC.

The V gene is TRBV18, the J gene TRBJ1-4; 7 positions match TRBD1. From germline, CDR1 is KGHSH and CDR2 LQKENI. J was trimmed by 5 bases and V by 5 bases; bases with no gene match: 8. CDR3 length: 15 residues. The CDR3 bases are TGTGCCAGCTCATTAGCCGGGACAGACAATGAAAAACTGTTTTTT. Amino acids: CASSLAGTDNEKLFF.

V is TRBV19 and J is TRBJ2-1; 8 bases align to TRBD2. The CDR3 sequence is 16 residues long. The germline gives CDR1 LNHDA, CDR2 SQIVND (reference sequence). V gave up 3 bases and J gave up 3 bases; unmatched junction bases: 7. CDR3 sequence reads: CASSILGTSLYNEQFF. The CDR3 DNA follows: TGTGCCAGTAGTATCTTGGGGACTAGTCTCTACAATGAGCAGTTCTTC.

The chain links TRBV5-1 to TRBJ2-3; tentative D call: TRBD1 (7 bases). Germline CDR1 SGHRS, CDR2 YFSETQ. V was clipped by 5 bases and J by 4 bases, with 14 bases between them. This CDR3 spans 14 amino acids. The CDR3 DNA follows: TGCGCCAGCAGATCAGGGGGGCAGCCAGATACGCAGTATTTT. Its translation is CASRSGGQPDTQYF.

The CDR3 reads CATSEAGTVGYTF. The DNA for the CDR3 is TGTGCCACCAGTGAAGCCGGGACAGTGGGCTACACCTTC. The chain joins TRBV24-1 to TRBJ1-2; TRBD1 agrees at 7 bases. The CDR3 runs to 13 residues. Per the germline V gene, CDR1 is KGHDR and CDR2 is SFDVKD. The V gene end was trimmed by 4 bases and the J gene end by 8 bases; junction bases not matched to a gene: 6.

This clone was picked up one time. The V and J genes are TRBV5-1 and TRBJ1-5; 8 positions agree with TRBD1. The CDR3 runs 16 residues. From germline, CDR1 is SGHRS and CDR2 YFSETQ. The trim removed 0 bases at V and 4 bases at J, leaving 6 bases unmatched. CDR3 nucleotide sequence: TGCGCCAGCAGCTTGGGACAGGGGCCCAAGAATCAGCCCCAGCATTTT. Translation gives CASSLGQGPKNQPQHF.

The rearrangement uses TRBV7-6 and TRBJ1-3; no clear D gene. CDR1 is SGHVS, CDR2 FNYEAQ, per germline. V lost 0 bases and J 0 bases, leaving 6 bases between the germline ends. The CDR3 spans 15 residues. This chain's CDR3 is CASSLAAVSGNTIYF. The CDR3 DNA sequence: TGTGCCAGCAGCTTAGCCGCGGTCTCTGGAAACACCATATATTTT.

The rearrangement uses TRBV5-6 and TRBJ2-7; the match to TRBD1 covers 9 bases. CDR1 and CDR2 (germline): SGHDT, YYEEEE. The CDR3 is 17 residues long. The V gene end was trimmed by 0 bases and the J gene end by 7 bases; junction bases not matched to a gene: 14. The CDR3 nucleotides are TGTGCCAGCAGCTTGGTCCCTTCTGCCGGGACAGGGCGAGAGCAGTACTTC. This translates into CASSLVPSAGTGREQYF.

This clone was observed a few times. The chain couples TRBV9 to TRBJ1-1, with TRBD1 as a possible D gene (5 bases). The V and J ends lost 3 bases and 8 bases respectively, with 17 bases between them. The CDR3 totals 14 residues. CDR1 is SGDLS, CDR2 YYNGEE, per germline. Here the CDR3 DNA reads TGTGCCAGCAGCGCCGGCAGCGGGGCTTCCGAAGCTTTCTTT. This translates into CASSAGSGASEAFF.

Details on this clone: One end of the junction fails to match germline, which may point to a read error. The chain uses TRBV7-7 and TRBJ2-7; 10 positions agree with TRBD2. Per the germline V gene, CDR1 is SSHAT and CDR2 is FNYEAQ (reference sequence). CDR3 length: 15 residues. Written as DNA, the CDR3 is TGTGCTAGCAGCTTAGCGGCTAGCGGGGGTTACGAGCAGTACTTC. This sequence encodes CASSLAASGGYEQYF.

The V gene is TRBV5-4, the J gene TRBJ1-2; the D gene is possibly TRBD1 (5 bases). The CDR3 runs to 13 residues. From germline, CDR1 is SGHNT and CDR2 YYREEE (reference sequence). V lost 4 bases, J lost 7 bases, and 14 bases lay in between. CDR3 bases: TGTGCCAGCAGCCTTCCCCAGGGATCTGGCTACACCTTC. Its translation is CASSLPQGSGYTF.

The chain carries TRBV7-9 and TRBJ2-5; 7 bases are shared with TRBD2. Germline CDR1 SEHNR, CDR2 FQNEAQ (reference sequence). The junction had 6 bases not matched to a gene; V was cut back by 4 bases and J by 4 bases. The CDR3 runs to 14 residues. The CDR3 region is CASSSSGGGETQYF. CDR3 sequence (DNA): TGTGCCAGCAGCTCGTCGGGGGGAGGAGAGACCCAGTACTTC.

This sequence joins TRBV6-5 and TRBJ2-2, with D perhaps TRBD1 (5 bases). The V gene's germline CDR1 is MNHEY and CDR2 SVGAGI. V dropped 0 bases and J dropped 1 base, with 6 bases sitting between them. CDR3 length equals 15 residues. CDR3: CASSYSTENTGELFF. CDR3 DNA sequence: TGTGCCAGCAGTTACTCGACAGAGAACACCGGGGAGCTGTTTTTT.

The chain has TRBV6-5 and TRBJ1-2; unclear D gene. This CDR3 is built from 15 residues. V was trimmed by 0 bases and J by 0 bases, leaving 8 bases between them. In germline, CDR1 is MNHEY, CDR2 SVGAGI. CDR3 DNA: TGTGCCAGCAGTTACTCGGGCACCTCTAACTATGGCTACACCTTC. Translated, it gives CASSYSGTSNYGYTF.

The chain is built from TRBV5-3 and TRBJ2-1; TRBD2 aligns across 10 bases. TRBV5-3 is designated an ORF whose function remains uncertain. There are 19 residues in the CDR3. With 0 bases clipped from V and 0 bases from J, the junction kept 9 bases outside the gene matches. CDR3: CARSLGVLASGGSYNEQFF. The DNA of the CDR3 is TGTGCCAGAAGCTTGGGGGTCTTGGCTAGCGGGGGCTCCTACAATGAGCAGTTCTTC.

The genes are TRBV7-3 and TRBJ2-3; 8 nucleotides agree with TRBD2. CDR1 SGHTA and CDR2 FQGTGA come from the germline V gene. The V gene end was trimmed by 0 bases and the J gene end by 2 bases; junction bases not matched to a gene: 10. CDR3 length: 18 residues. The CDR3 is CASSLTTSGGGITDTQYF. The CDR3 region has the DNA TGTGCCAGCAGCTTAACCACGTCGGGCGGGGGGATCACAGATACGCAGTATTTT.

The chain joins TRBV9 to TRBJ2-5; TRBD2 might be the D (5 bases). The V and J ends lost 5 bases and 4 bases respectively, with 6 bases between them. The germline V gene has CDR1 SGDLS and CDR2 YYNGEE. The CDR3 spans 11 residues. As DNA, the CDR3 is TGTGCCAGCAGTCGGGGAGAGACCCAGTACTTC. It is translated as CASSRGETQYF.

A remark on this clone: A read error may produce the germline difference seen at one junction end. The chain joins TRBV29-1 to TRBJ1-1; the match to TRBD1 covers 8 bases. The CDR3 has 12 amino acids. The germline CDR1 and CDR2 sequences are SQVTM and ANQGSEA. For the CDR3, the DNA is TGTCAGGGGGCTTTCATGAACACTGAAGCTTTCTTT. Translation: CQGAFMNTEAFF.

CDR3: CASSSRADTQYF. CDR3 bases: TGTGCCAGCAGCTCCCGGGCAGATACGCAGTATTTT. The chain couples TRBV7-6 to TRBJ2-3; D not resolved. Per germline, CDR1 SGHVS and CDR2 FNYEAQ. This CDR3 comprises 12 residues. V shed 4 bases and J shed 4 bases, with 6 bases lying between them.

The chain is built from TRBV7-8 and TRBJ2-2, with D perhaps matching TRBD2 (5 bases). Between the trimmed V and J ends, which lost 3 bases and 6 bases, there was a span of 11 bases. The CDR3 runs to 14 residues. Per germline, CDR1 SGHVS and CDR2 FQNEAQ. CDR3 amino acids: CASSFRGNSGELFF. For the CDR3, the DNA is TGTGCCAGCAGCTTTAGAGGGAATTCCGGGGAGCTGTTTTTT.

This clone turned up a few times. The chain uses TRBV3-1 (or the pseudogene TRBV3-2) and TRBJ1-4, with D uncertain. Trimming removed 4 bases at V and 7 bases at J, with 16 bases between. The CDR3 is 15 amino acids. Looked up from germline, CDR1 is LGHDT and CDR2 is YNNKEL (reference sequence). DNA for the CDR3: TGTGCCAGCAGCCTCGGACTTCAACCGAGTGAAAAACTGTTTTTT. It codes for CASSLGLQPSEKLFF.

This chain connects TRBV10-1 to TRBJ2-3; possible D gene TRBD1, 6 bases. Per germline, CDR1 WNHNN and CDR2 SYGVQD (reference sequence). CDR3 length: 16 amino acids. V was clipped by 7 bases and J by 1 base, with 18 bases between them. CDR3 region: CASISRTEHCTDTQYF. The CDR3, as DNA: TGCGCCAGCATCAGTCGGACAGAACATTGCACAGATACGCAGTATTTT.

The chain joins TRBV4-2 to TRBJ2-5; 9 positions agree with TRBD2. The V and J ends lost 5 bases and 1 base, in that order; junction bases with no gene match: 8. Per germline, CDR1 LGHNA and CDR2 YNFKEQ. The CDR3 runs to 16 residues. CDR3 bases: TGTGCCAGCAGCTTACGACTAGCGGCATCCCAAGAGACCCAGTACTTC. Protein: CASSLRLAASQETQYF.

The CDR3 reads CASSFYRQGASYEQYF. In DNA, the CDR3 is TGCGCCAGCAGCTTTTACCGACAGGGGGCCTCCTACGAGCAGTACTTC. This chain links TRBV5-1 with TRBJ2-7, with 10 positions matching TRBD1. This CDR3 has 16 residues. V gave up 2 bases and J gave up 0 bases; unmatched junction bases: 5. Germline lookup yields CDR1 SGHRS and CDR2 YFSETQ. Full variable domain (remainder filled in from reference TRBV5-1 and TRBJ2-7): KAGVTQTPRYLIKTRGQQVTLSCSPISGHRSVSWYQQTPGQGLQFLFEYFSETQRNKGNFPGRFSGRQFSNSRSEMNVSTLELGDSALYLCASSFYRQGASYEQYFGPGTRLTVT.

V is TRBV6-5 and J is TRBJ1-2, with 9 nucleotides matching TRBD1. The germline V gene has CDR1 MNHEY and CDR2 SVGAGI. This CDR3 spans 14 amino acids. Trimming at V came to 7 bases and at J to 8 bases, leaving 11 bases not matched to a gene. DNA for the CDR3: TGTGCCAGCAACCGCGGACAGGGGATAGAGGGCTACACCTTC. This sequence encodes CASNRGQGIEGYTF.

This rearrangement joins TRBV11-3 to TRBJ1-6, with 7 nucleotides matching TRBD1. The CDR3 length is 13 residues. V dropped 8 bases and J dropped 8; count of bases not matched to a gene: 6. CDR1 is SGHNT, CDR2 YENEEA, per germline. The chain's CDR3 is CASAYRGDSPLHF. The CDR3 DNA follows: TGTGCCAGCGCCTACAGGGGTGATTCACCCCTCCACTTT.

V is TRBV6-1 and J is TRBJ1-6; D unclear. The CDR3 has 14 amino acids. V dropped 3 bases and J dropped 10 bases, with 13 bases sitting between them. Looked up from germline, CDR1 is MNHNS and CDR2 is SASEGT. The CDR3 coding sequence is TGTGCCAGCAGTGACCCAAGTGAGCAATCACCCCTCCACTTT. Its translation: CASSDPSEQSPLHF.

This clone was recorded only once. This sequence joins TRBV10-2 and TRBJ2-6; tentatively, D is TRBD2 (5 bases). With 6 bases removed from V and 1 base from J, the gap between germline ends came to 10 bases. CDR3 size: 15 residues. The germline V gene encodes CDR1 WSHSY and CDR2 SAAADI. The CDR3 loop reads CASRPSFSGANVLTF. CDR3 sequence (DNA): TGCGCCAGCAGGCCTAGCTTTTCTGGGGCCAACGTCCTGACTTTC.

The chain carries TRBV30 and TRBJ1-2; 9 bases match TRBD1. CDR1 and CDR2 from the germline V gene are GTSNPN and SVGIG (reference sequence). V lost 1 base to trimming and J lost 1 base; unmatched junction nucleotides: 16. This CDR3 region has 19 residues. The CDR3 loop reads CAWSGRDRVFRPFNYGYTF. The CDR3 bases are TGTGCCTGGAGTGGCCGGGACAGGGTTTTCCGACCATTTAACTATGGCTACACCTTC.